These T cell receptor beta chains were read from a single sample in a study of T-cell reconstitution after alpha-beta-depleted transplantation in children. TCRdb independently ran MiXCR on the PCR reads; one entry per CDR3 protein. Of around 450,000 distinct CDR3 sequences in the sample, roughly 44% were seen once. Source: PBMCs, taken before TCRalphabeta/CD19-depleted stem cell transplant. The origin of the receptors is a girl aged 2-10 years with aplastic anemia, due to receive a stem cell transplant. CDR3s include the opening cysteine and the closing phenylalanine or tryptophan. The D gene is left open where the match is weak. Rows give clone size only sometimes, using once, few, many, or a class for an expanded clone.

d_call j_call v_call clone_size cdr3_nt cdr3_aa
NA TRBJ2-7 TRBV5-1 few TGCGCCAGCAGCCTGACAGGGACTAGGGGCGAGCAGTACTTC CASSLTGTRGEQYF
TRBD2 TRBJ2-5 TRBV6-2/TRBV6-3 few TGTGCCAGCAGCCCCACCCGCGGGCTAGCGGGAGGAGAGACCCAGTACTTC CASSPTRGLAGGETQYF
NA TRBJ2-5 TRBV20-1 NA TGCAGTGCTAGAGGATTAGCGGACCAAGAGACCCAGTACTTC CSARGLADQETQYF
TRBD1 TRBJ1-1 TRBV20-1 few TGCAGTGCTAAGGGACAGGGAAACACTGAAGCTTTCTTT CSAKGQGNTEAFF
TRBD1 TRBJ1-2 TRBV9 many TGTGCCAGCACCTTAGGGACAGGGGTGTCCTATGGCTACACCTTC CASTLGTGVSYGYTF
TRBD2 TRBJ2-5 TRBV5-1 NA TGCGCCAGCAGCTTGGTGACTAGCGGGAAAGGAGAGACCCAGTACTTC CASSLVTSGKGETQYF
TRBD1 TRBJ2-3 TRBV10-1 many TGCGCCAGCAGTGAGTCGGGACAGGGTGGAACAGATACGCAGTATTTT CASSESGQGGTDTQYF
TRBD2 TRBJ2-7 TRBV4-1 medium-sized TGCGCCAGCAGCCAAGATCCTAGCGGAACTTACGAGCAGTACTTC CASSQDPSGTYEQYF
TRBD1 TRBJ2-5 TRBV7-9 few TGTGCCAGCAGCTTACAGACAGGGAGAGAGACCCAGTACTTC CASSLQTGRETQYF
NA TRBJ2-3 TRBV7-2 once TGTGCCAGCAGCTCCCCCGGCGGGACCCTCGACGATACGCAGTATTTT CASSSPGGTLDDTQYF
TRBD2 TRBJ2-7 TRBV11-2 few TGTGCCAGCAGCCCAAGGCCGATCGGCGGGGGCTCCTACGAGCAGTACTTC CASSPRPIGGGSYEQYF
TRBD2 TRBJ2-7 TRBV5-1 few TGCGCCAGCAGCCCTTGGCCACCCCCTTTGAGCAGCGGGAGTGAATGGGGTCAAGGATTCGAGCAGTACTTC CASSPWPPPLSSGSEWGQGFEQYF
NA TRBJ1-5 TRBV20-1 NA TGCAGTGCTAGAAAGGAGAAGGACCAGCCCCAGCATTTT CSARKEKDQPQHF
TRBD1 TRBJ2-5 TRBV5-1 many TGCGCCAGCAGCTCGCCCAGGACAGGGGGTCGGGAGACCCAGTACTTC CASSSPRTGGRETQYF
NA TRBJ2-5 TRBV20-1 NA TGCAGTGCTAGAGATGTCCAGGTAGCTTTAGAGACCCAGTACTTC CSARDVQVALETQYF